These T cell receptor beta chains were read from a single sample in a study of shared clonotypes between healthy human individuals. Sequenced by immunoSEQ multiplex PCR; TCRdb stores in-frame clones only, minus some. The data hold around 510,000 clones, with around 78% observed a single time. What was sequenced was PBMCs. The receptor source for this set is a woman aged 40 to 50 in good health. Some clones in this sample may be carry-over from other donors' samples. The CDR3 runs from the conserved cysteine through the conserved F or W. The D gene is left open where the match is weak. Size values are once, few and many counts, or a class for expanded clones, and some rows have none.

DNA	CDR3	D	V	J	length	size
TGCGCCAGCAGCTTGGATTCTGGGGGACTTTACGAGCAGTACTTC	CASSLDSGGLYEQYF	NA	TRBV5-1	TRBJ2-7	15	NA
TGCGCCAGCAGCTTGGGACAGGGTGGCTACACCTTC	CASSLGQGGYTF	TRBD1	TRBV5-1	TRBJ1-2	12	NA
TGCGCCAGCAGCTTGGATTCGCCTATTGAAGAGACCCAGTACTTC	CASSLDSPIEETQYF	NA	TRBV5-1	TRBJ2-5	15	NA
TGCAGCGTTGAAGGGGGAACTAGCCACCATTACGAGCAGTACTTC	CSVEGGTSHHYEQYF	NA	TRBV29-1	TRBJ2-7	15	NA
TGTGCCAGCAGTTACCTGGGACAGGGAAATGAAAAACTGTTTTTT	CASSYLGQGNEKLFF	TRBD1	TRBV6-6	TRBJ1-4	15	few
TGTGCCAGCAGCAGGCGGGACAGGGGCGGAGAGACCCAGTACTTC	CASSRRDRGGETQYF	TRBD1	TRBV5-6	TRBJ2-5	15	once
TGTGCCAGCACCTCGGGCGGGAGTTACACCGGGGAGCTGTTTTTT	CASTSGGSYTGELFF	TRBD2	TRBV7-6	TRBJ2-2	15	NA
TGTGCCAGCAGCCCTCCGGGGCTAGCGGGAGAGGGCGAGCAGTACTTC	CASSPPGLAGEGEQYF	TRBD2	TRBV11-2	TRBJ2-7	16	NA
TGTGCCAGCACCTCCCAGTGGGGGGACGAGCAGTACTTC	CASTSQWGDEQYF	NA	TRBV6-5	TRBJ2-7	13	NA
TGTGCCAGCAGCTTCGACAGGCCCCCCTTATACTACGAGCAGTACTTC	CASSFDRPPLYYEQYF	NA	TRBV7-9	TRBJ2-7	16	many
TGTGCCAGCAGTCGACAGGGGGCTGAAGCTTTCTTT	CASSRQGAEAFF	TRBD1	TRBV28	TRBJ1-1	12	NA
TGTGCCAGCAGAGGGACGGGGCGGGAGACCCAGTACTTC	CASRGTGRETQYF	NA	TRBV28	TRBJ2-5	13	NA
TGTGCCAGCAGTTTAAGCAGGGTGACAGATACGCAGTATTTT	CASSLSRVTDTQYF	NA	TRBV28	TRBJ2-3	14	NA
TGTGCCAGCAGACTCCAGGGCACAGATACGCAGTATTTT	CASRLQGTDTQYF	NA	TRBV6-4	TRBJ2-3	13	NA
TGTGCCAGTAGCCGACAGAGGGGGACTTTGGAAAAACTGTTTTTT	CASSRQRGTLEKLFF	NA	TRBV19	TRBJ1-4	15	NA
TGTGCCAGTTCCTGGGCCGGGAGGGGAAACACCATATATTTT	CASSWAGRGNTIYF	NA	TRBV25-1	TRBJ1-3	14	few
TGTGCCAGCAGCCCTCACGCCGGGACAGGCACGGTCGGGGAGACCCAGTACTTC	CASSPHAGTGTVGETQYF	TRBD1	TRBV9	TRBJ2-5	18	few
TGTGCCAGTCGACCAGGGAACACTGAAGCTTTCTTT	CASRPGNTEAFF	NA	TRBV19	TRBJ1-1	12	NA
TGTGCCAGCAGCATCCAAGCGGGAGAAAGTTACAATGAGCAGTTCTTC	CASSIQAGESYNEQFF	TRBD2	TRBV7-2	TRBJ2-1	16	NA
TGTGCCACCAGCGGGGGAAGTAACTATGGCTACACCTTC	CATSGGSNYGYTF	NA	TRBV15	TRBJ1-2	13	NA
TGTGCCATCAGTGGCGCGGGGGAGACTATTGAGACCCAGTACTTC	CAISGAGETIETQYF	TRBD2	TRBV10-3	TRBJ2-5	15	NA
TGTGCTTGGAGCGGAAGCACTGATACGCAGTATTTT	CAWSGSTDTQYF	NA	TRBV30	TRBJ2-3	12	NA
TGTGCCCAGACTAACAGGGGATTAACAGATACGCAGTATTTT	CAQTNRGLTDTQYF	TRBD1	TRBV30	TRBJ2-3	14	once
TGTGCCAGCTCACCGGCGGGGGAGGGATCCTACAATGAGCAGTTCTTC	CASSPAGEGSYNEQFF	TRBD2	TRBV18	TRBJ2-1	16	NA
TGTGCCAGCGGAGACACTAGCGGGAGGAACATTCAGTACTTC	CASGDTSGRNIQYF	TRBD2	TRBV2	TRBJ2-4	14	NA
TGTGCCAGTAGTATAGTTAGCGGACAGGGCGATCAGCCCCAGCATTTT	CASSIVSGQGDQPQHF	TRBD1	TRBV19	TRBJ1-5	16	NA
TGTGCCAGCAGCTTAGCGACAGGGAACTCCTACGAGCAGTACTTC	CASSLATGNSYEQYF	TRBD1	TRBV13	TRBJ2-7	15	NA
TGTGCCTGGAGTTTGGGAGACAGTCGACAGCCCCAGCATTTT	CAWSLGDSRQPQHF	NA	TRBV30	TRBJ1-5	14	few